The next 20 T cell receptor beta chains were all read from a single sample in a study of blood T cell repertoires in COVID-19. TCRdb keeps only in-frame clones here, not all; method: immunoSEQ multiplex PCR. The repertoire has some 410,000 clones, 70% to 90% of them found once; the top ten carry over 0.9%. The sequencing sample was made of PBMCs or T cells enriched from blood (not recorded which). Receptors were obtained from a woman in her 30s with acute COVID-19.

The chain combines TRBV28 with TRBJ1-2; 10 bases align to TRBD1. Trimming removed 5 bases from V and 6 bases from J; junction bases left unmatched: 3. The CDR3 runs to 13 residues. The germline V gene encodes CDR1 MDHEN and CDR2 SYDVKM. CDR3 in amino acids: CASSLGTGDGYTF. The CDR3 DNA is TGTGCCAGCAGTCTCGGGACAGGGGATGGCTACACCTTC.

V is TRBV4-1 and J is TRBJ2-3, with a possible D match to TRBD2 (6 bases). The CDR3 runs to 16 residues. From germline, CDR1 is MGHRA and CDR2 YSYEKL. V shed 3 bases and J shed 1 base, with 14 bases lying between them. The CDR3 reads CASSHQPAGRTDTQYF. The CDR3 nucleotides are TGCGCCAGCAGCCACCAACCAGCGGGCCGCACAGATACGCAGTATTTT.

The chain joins TRBV5-1 to TRBJ2-5; a weak D match, TRBD1 (7 bases). Per the germline V gene, CDR1 is SGHRS and CDR2 is YFSETQ. The V end was cut by 4 bases, the J end by 5 bases, with 12 bases between. This CDR3 is built from 13 residues. Here the CDR3 reads CASSQGGFETQYF. DNA of the CDR3: TGCGCCAGCAGCCAGGGGGGATTTGAGACCCAGTACTTC.

The chain uses TRBV7-8 and TRBJ1-5; TRBD1 is a possible D gene (5 bases). Germline-derived CDR1 and CDR2 are SGHVS and FQNEAQ. CDR3 length: 17 amino acids. Trimming took off 0 bases at V and 4 bases at J, with 16 bases between the two ends. CDR3 nucleotide sequence: TGTGCCAGCAGCTTAGCGTTGACGGGACTGGGTAATCAGCCCCAGCATTTT. This codes for CASSLALTGLGNQPQHF. Drawing the rest from reference TRBV7-8 and TRBJ1-5, the complete variable domain is GAGVSQSPRYKVAKRGQDVALRCDPISGHVSLFWYQQALGQGPEFLTYFQNEAQLDKSGLPSDRFFAERPEGSVSTLKIQRTQQEDSAVYLCASSLALTGLGNQPQHFGDGTRLSIL.

The genes are TRBV19 and TRBJ1-5; the D gene is possibly TRBD1 (5 bases). This CDR3 is built from 16 residues. V lost 5 bases and J 3 bases, leaving 17 bases between the germline ends. Germline CDR1 and CDR2: LNHDA and SQIVND (reference sequence). The CDR3 sequence is CASSDRGRGTNQPQHF. CDR3 nucleotide sequence: TGTGCCAGTAGTGACCGAGGACGGGGGACCAATCAGCCCCAGCATTTT.

CDR3 amino acids: CASSPPGGSNTEAFF. Written as DNA, the CDR3 is TGTGCCAGCAGCCCCCCCGGGGGATCGAACACTGAAGCTTTCTTT. The chain carries TRBV7-9 and TRBJ1-1; tentatively, D is TRBD1 (5 bases). The CDR3 has 15 residues. The V end was cut by 5 bases, the J end by 1 base, with 14 bases between. Per germline, CDR1 SEHNR and CDR2 FQNEAQ (reference sequence).

CDR3 sequence: CASSTRTSGGAREQFF. For the CDR3, the DNA is TGCGCCAGCAGCACCCGGACTAGCGGGGGGGCCAGGGAGCAGTTCTTC. The rearrangement joins TRBV5-1 to TRBJ2-1; 15 nucleotides agree with TRBD2. Trimming took 4 bases from V and 10 from J; bases not matched to a gene: 9. This CDR3 region has 16 residues. CDR1 SGHRS and CDR2 YFSETQ come from the germline V gene.

The rearrangement joins TRBV2 to TRBJ2-3; perhaps TRBD1 as D (6 bases). Trimming took 6 bases from V and 9 from J, leaving 10 bases between them. The CDR3 is 11 residues long. The germline V gene encodes CDR1 SNHLY and CDR2 FYNNEI. CDR3 sequence reads: CASSGQQTQYF. CDR3 nucleotides: TGTGCCAGCAGCGGACAGCAAACGCAGTATTTT. Full variable domain (missing parts from reference TRBV2 and TRBJ2-3): EPEVTQTPSHQVTQMGQEVILRCVPISNHLYFYWYRQILGQKVEFLVSFYNNEISEKSEIFDDQFSVERPDGSNFTLKIRSTKLEDSAMYFCASSGQQTQYFGPGTRLTVL.

V usage is TRBV5-1 and J usage is TRBJ2-2, with D possibly being TRBD2 (5 bases). V was shortened by 1 base and J by 2 bases, with 12 bases between the two germline ends. The CDR3 has 16 amino acids. Germline V lookup: CDR1 SGHRS, CDR2 YFSETQ. The CDR3, as DNA: TGCGCCAGCAGCTTGAAGGACGGAGGAAACACCGGGGAGCTGTTTTTT. It translates to CASSLKDGGNTGELFF.

This clone was found once. This chain links TRBV7-2 with TRBJ1-1; the match to TRBD1 covers 8 bases. The V gene end was trimmed by 4 bases and the J gene end by 6 bases; junction bases not matched to a gene: 7. The CDR3 extends over 14 amino acids. Germline values: CDR1 SGHTA, CDR2 FQGNSA. The CDR3 here is CASSSRTGYPEAFF. The CDR3 DNA sequence: TGTGCCAGCAGCTCCCGGACAGGGTACCCTGAAGCTTTCTTT. The whole variable domain, filled in from reference TRBV7-2 and TRBJ1-1, reads GAGVSQSPSNKVTEKGKDVELRCDPISGHTALYWYRQSLGQGLEFLIYFQGNSAPDKSGLPSDRFSAERTGGSVSTLTIQRTQQEDSAVYLCASSSRTGYPEAFFGQGTRLTVV.

This clone occurred once. The chain has TRBV11-2 and TRBJ2-7, with 8 bases identical to TRBD1. CDR3 length: 14 amino acids. J was trimmed by 6 bases and V by 5 bases; bases with no gene match: 9. The germline V gene has CDR1 SGHAT and CDR2 FQNNGV. The CDR3 here is CASSTGTGAREQYF. The CDR3 coding sequence is TGTGCCAGCAGCACCGGGACAGGTGCGCGCGAGCAGTACTTC.

CDR3 bases: TGTGCCTCGGACCGGGGGACAGATACGCAGTATTTT. Translated, it gives CASDRGTDTQYF. V and J are TRBV12-3 or TRBV12-4 and TRBJ2-3; weak D call: TRBD2 (6 bases). V was pared by 11 bases and J by 3 bases, with 12 bases between. The CDR3 runs to 12 residues.

V gene TRBV11-2 combines with J gene TRBJ2-5; 7 nucleotides line up with TRBD1. There are 14 residues in the CDR3. With V trimmed by 6 bases and J by 4 bases, 8 bases remained unmatched. Germline assignment: CDR1 SGHAT and CDR2 FQNNGV. The DNA for the CDR3 is TGTGCCAGCAGGGGACAGCCCGCCCCAGAGACCCAGTACTTC. This sequence encodes CASRGQPAPETQYF.

V gene TRBV4-1 combines with J gene TRBJ2-7; weak D call: TRBD1 (6 bases). This CDR3 comprises 16 residues. Trimming shortened V by 0 bases and J by 4 bases, and 16 bases separated the two germline ends. Germline V gene lookup returns CDR1 MGHRA and CDR2 YSYEKL. The CDR3 region is CASSQDLGTGSYEQYF. As DNA, the CDR3 is TGCGCCAGCAGCCAAGATCTGGGAACAGGGTCTTACGAGCAGTACTTC.

This chain connects TRBV25-1 to TRBJ1-5; a weak D match, TRBD1 (6 bases). V shed 3 bases and J shed 5 bases, with 11 bases lying between them. The CDR3 totals 14 residues. Germline loops: CDR1 MGHDK, CDR2 SYGVNS. CDR3 sequence (DNA): TGTGCCAGCAGTGATACAGGGTGGGATCAGCCCCAGCATTTT. Encoded protein: CASSDTGWDQPQHF.

The chain combines TRBV24-1 with TRBJ2-1; 10 positions agree with TRBD1. V lost 4 bases to trimming and J lost 8 bases; unmatched junction nucleotides: 7. The germline V gene encodes CDR1 KGHDR and CDR2 SFDVKD. The CDR3 contains 15 residues. The CDR3 DNA is TGTGCCACCAGTGACCCGGGACAGGGGCTGGATGAGCAGTTCTTC. Its protein product is CATSDPGQGLDEQFF.

V and J are TRBV6-1 and TRBJ1-2; TRBD1 might be the D (5 bases). The CDR3 runs 16 residues. From germline, CDR1 is MNHNS and CDR2 SASEGT. V was shortened by 2 bases and J by 5 bases, with 18 bases between the two germline ends. The CDR3 sequence is CASSEKVLTETYGYTF. CDR3 sequence (DNA): TGTGCCAGCAGTGAAAAAGTTTTGACAGAAACATATGGCTACACCTTC.

The chain is built from TRBV6-2 or TRBV6-3 and TRBJ2-3; tentatively, D is TRBD2 (5 bases). The V end lost 0 bases, the J end lost 6 bases, and 16 bases lay between the germline ends. Germline V gene sequence: CDR1 MNHEY, CDR2 SVGEGT. This CDR3 contains 16 residues. The DNA of the CDR3 is TGTGCCAGCAGTTACTCGACTCCGGGGAGTAGGGATACGCAGTATTTT. Translation gives CASSYSTPGSRDTQYF.

Concerning this clone itself: At the DNA level, this CDR3 is encoded by other sequences in the same sample as well. V gene TRBV9 combines with J gene TRBJ2-7; 10 bases line up with TRBD1. The CDR3 is 14 residues long. V lost 0 bases and J lost 4; bases outside the gene matches: 1. The germline V gene encodes CDR1 SGDLS and CDR2 YYNGEE. CDR3 amino acids: CASSVGQGAYEQYF. CDR3 nucleotides: TGTGCCAGCAGCGTAGGACAGGGGGCTTACGAGCAGTACTTC.

The V gene is TRBV6-4, the J gene TRBJ2-3; a possible D gene is TRBD1 (6 bases). Germline V gene lookup returns CDR1 MRHNA and CDR2 SNTAGT. V shed 0 bases and J shed 4 bases, with 11 bases lying between them. This CDR3 contains 15 residues. For the CDR3, the DNA is TGTGCCAGCAGTGACTCTGGGACATCGGCAGATACGCAGTATTTT. Translated: CASSDSGTSADTQYF.